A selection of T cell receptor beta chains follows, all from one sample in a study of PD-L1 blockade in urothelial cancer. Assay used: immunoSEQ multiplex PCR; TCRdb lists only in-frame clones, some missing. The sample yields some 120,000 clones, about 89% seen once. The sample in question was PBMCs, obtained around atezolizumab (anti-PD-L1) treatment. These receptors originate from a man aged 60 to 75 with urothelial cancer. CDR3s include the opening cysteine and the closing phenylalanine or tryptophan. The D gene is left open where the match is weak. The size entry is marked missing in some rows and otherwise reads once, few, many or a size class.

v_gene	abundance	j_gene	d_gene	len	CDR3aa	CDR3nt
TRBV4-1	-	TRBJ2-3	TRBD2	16	CASSQQSSGSTDTQYF	TGCGCCAGCAGCCAGCAATCTAGCGGCAGCACAGATACGCAGTATTTT
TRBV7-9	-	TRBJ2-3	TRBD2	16	CASSLAGGPGTDTQYF	TGTGCCAGCAGCCTGGCGGGAGGGCCGGGCACAGATACGCAGTATTTT
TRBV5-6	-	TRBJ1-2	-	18	CASSTEVRGLQTNYGYTF	TGTGCCAGCAGCACAGAGGTCAGGGGCCTACAAACTAACTATGGCTACACCTTC
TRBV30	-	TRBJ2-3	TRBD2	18	CAWSEHHLRLANTDTQYF	TGTGCCTGGAGTGAACACCACCTCCGACTAGCGAACACAGATACGCAGTATTTT
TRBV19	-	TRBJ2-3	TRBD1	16	CASRRIGTGNTDTQYF	TGTGCCAGTCGTCGGATCGGGACAGGGAACACAGATACGCAGTATTTT
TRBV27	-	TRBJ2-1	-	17	CASSLDTGLGSYNEQFF	TGTGCCAGCAGTTTAGATACAGGGTTAGGTAGCTACAATGAGCAGTTCTTC
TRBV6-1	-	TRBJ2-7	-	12	CASSEGQAGQYF	TGTGCCAGCAGTGAAGGACAGGCAGGGCAGTACTTC
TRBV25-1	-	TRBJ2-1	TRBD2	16	CASSEYQTSGSNEQFF	TGTGCCAGCAGTGAATACCAGACTAGCGGGAGTAACGAGCAGTTCTTC
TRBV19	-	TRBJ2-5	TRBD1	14	CASSIYRGQETQYF	TGTGCCAGTAGTATCTACAGGGGGCAAGAGACCCAGTACTTC
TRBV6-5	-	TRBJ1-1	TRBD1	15	CASSYPGQGRTEAFF	TGTGCCAGCAGTTACCCGGGACAGGGGCGGACTGAAGCTTTCTTT
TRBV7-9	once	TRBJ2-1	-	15	CASSESGPSYNEQFF	TGTGCCAGCAGCGAGAGCGGCCCCTCCTACAATGAGCAGTTCTTC
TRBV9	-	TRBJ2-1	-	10	CASSVRVRFF	TGTGCCAGCAGCGTGCGGGTTCGGTTCTTC
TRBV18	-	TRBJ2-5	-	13	CASRTGGQETQYF	TGTGCCAGCCGGACTGGTGGGCAAGAGACCCAGTACTTC
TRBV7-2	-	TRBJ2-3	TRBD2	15	CASSLTSGRSDTQYF	TGTGCCAGCAGCCTAACTAGCGGGAGGTCAGATACGCAGTATTTT
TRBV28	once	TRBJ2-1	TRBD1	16	CASSLVPGQGINEQFF	TGTGCCAGCAGTTTAGTACCGGGACAGGGAATCAATGAGCAGTTCTTC
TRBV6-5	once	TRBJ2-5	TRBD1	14	CASGRQGAQETQYF	TGTGCCAGCGGGAGACAGGGGGCCCAAGAGACCCAGTACTTC